This T cell receptor (beta chain) was identified during a study of blood T cell repertoires in COVID-19. Germline lookup yields CDR1 SGHDT and CDR2 YYEEEE. Trimming shortened V by 4 bases and J by 1 base, and 9 bases separated the two germline ends. The CDR3 is 13 amino acids. The assay was immunoSEQ multiplex PCR, and TCRdb's table has in-frame clones only and misses some. The data contain over 45,000 clones, 90% of them seen just once; the ten biggest clones take up 5% to 6.5%. The rearrangement joins TRBV5-6 to TRBJ2-7; D not resolved. This TCR was sampled from a man aged 70-80 years with acute or convalescent COVID-19. Sequenced: peripheral blood. The chain's CDR3 is CASSRDLSYEQYF. CDR3 in DNA: TGTGCCAGCAGCCGTGATCTATCCTACGAGCAGTACTTC.